This T cell receptor beta chain originates from a study of early T cells in non-severe SARS-CoV-2 infection. Study-wide context: The study sequenced bulk RNA from unsorted whole blood, with chains unpaired. Study-wide points: VDJdb matches were skewed toward anti-spike CD8 T cell responses.

Germline CDR1 SGHNT, CDR2 YENEEA. The CDR3 length is 15 residues. Trimming cost V 0 bases and J 3 bases, with 11 bases left between them. The TCR library protocol attached unique molecular identifiers to the individual cDNA molecules. TCRdb redid the calling of the 5' RACE reads with MiXCR, one entry per CDR3 protein. There are roughly 80,000 distinct CDR3 sequences in the sample; about a sixth occur only once, and roughly 3% lies in the top ten. About this clonotype: Its antigen is unidentified.

The chain uses TRBV11-3 and TRBJ2-5; D possibly corresponds to TRBD2 (6 bases). The receptor was derived from an adult who was a healthcare worker with PCR-confirmed SARS-CoV-2 infection or an uninfected control (not recorded which). What was sequenced was whole blood. The CDR3 loop reads CASSLDGSIEETQYF. Written as DNA, the CDR3 is TGTGCCAGCAGCTTAGACGGGAGTATAGAAGAGACCCAGTACTTC.